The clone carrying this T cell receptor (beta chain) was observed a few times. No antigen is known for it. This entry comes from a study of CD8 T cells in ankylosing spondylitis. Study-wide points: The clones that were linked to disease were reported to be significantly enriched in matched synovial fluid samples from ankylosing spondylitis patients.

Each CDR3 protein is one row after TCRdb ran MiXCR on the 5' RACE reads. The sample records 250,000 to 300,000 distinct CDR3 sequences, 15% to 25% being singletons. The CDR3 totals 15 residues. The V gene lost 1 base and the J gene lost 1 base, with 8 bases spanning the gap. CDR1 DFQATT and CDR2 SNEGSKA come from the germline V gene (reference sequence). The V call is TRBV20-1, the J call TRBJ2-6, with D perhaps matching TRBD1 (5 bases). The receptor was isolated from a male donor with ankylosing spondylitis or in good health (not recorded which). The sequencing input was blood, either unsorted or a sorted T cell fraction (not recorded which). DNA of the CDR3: TGCAGTGCTAGAGTAAGGGGATCTGGGGCCAACGTCCTGACTTTC. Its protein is CSARVRGSGANVLTF.